The present entry profiles one TCR beta chain with its context. Its specificity is not known. All trial patients relapsed after autologous stem cell transplantation. Out of thawed PBMCs, magnetic negative selection purified CD4+ T cells. This entry belongs to a study of PD-1 blockade in classical Hodgkin lymphoma. Measured with immunoSEQ multiplex PCR; TCRdb has only the in-frame clones, and not every one. The table includes about 24,000 clones, 84% detected once. Deletions cut 5 bases from V and 1 base from J, with 9 bases between. The germline V gene encodes CDR1 SNHLY and CDR2 FYNNEI. This CDR3 is built from 14 residues. Points from the study as a whole: CD4+ TCR diversity, unlike CD8+, rose significantly by C4D1.

This chain uses TRBV2 with TRBJ1-5; D is ambiguous. The source of this sequence is a human donor with classical Hodgkin lymphoma. Material: CD4+ T cells from blood, obtained at baseline. The CDR3 nucleotides read TGTGCCAGCAGTATATGGGCAAGCAATCAGCCCCAGCATTTT. As protein: CASSIWASNQPQHF.